Below, 19 T cell receptor beta chains from the same sample are listed, as sequenced in a study of blood T cell repertoires in COVID-19. Assay: immunoSEQ multiplex PCR; the TCRdb copy retains only in-frame clones and omits some. The table includes roughly 200,000 clones, 80% to 90% detected once. The sequenced sample was peripheral blood. These receptors originate from a man between 60 and 75 years old with acute or convalescent COVID-19.

The chain has TRBV7-2 and TRBJ1-5; D might be TRBD1 (5 bases). The CDR3 totals 16 residues. The V and J ends lost 2 bases and 2 bases respectively, with 13 bases between them. The germline CDR1 and CDR2 sequences are SGHTA and FQGNSA. Written as DNA, the CDR3 is TGTGCCAGCAGCTTAACCTCGGCGGGGGGCAATCAGCCCCAGCATTTT. Its translation: CASSLTSAGGNQPQHF.

The V gene is TRBV6-6, the J gene TRBJ2-5; 10 positions match TRBD1. Per germline, CDR1 MNHNY and CDR2 SVGAGI (reference sequence). This CDR3 has 14 amino acids. J was trimmed by 5 bases and V by 6 bases; bases with no gene match: 6. CDR3 DNA: TGTGCCAGCAGCGGGACAGGGGAATGGGAGACCCAGTACTTC. This translates into CASSGTGEWETQYF.

The V and J genes are TRBV10-1 and TRBJ1-4, with TRBD1 identical over 9 bases. This CDR3 is built from 14 residues. Germline V CDR1 and CDR2: WNHNN, SYGVQD (reference sequence). V dropped 6 bases and J dropped 7; count of bases not matched to a gene: 6. DNA of the CDR3: TGCGCCAGCAGGACAGGGGGGTTAGGTGAAAAACTGTTTTTT. Its protein product is CASRTGGLGEKLFF.

V gene TRBV18 combines with J gene TRBJ1-2; D might be TRBD1 (5 bases). Germline lookup yields CDR1 KGHSH and CDR2 LQKENI. Trimming took off 4 bases at V and 3 bases at J, with 18 bases between the two ends. This CDR3 comprises 16 residues. DNA of the CDR3: TGTGCCAGCTCACAGCGGAGGGATGGGGCGGACTATGGCTACACCTTC. Translated: CASSQRRDGADYGYTF.

This clone was seen a single time. The chain links TRBV10-3 to TRBJ2-1; 14 bases are a match to TRBD2. J was trimmed by 8 bases and V by 4 bases; bases with no gene match: 4. The germline gives CDR1 ENHRY, CDR2 SYGVKD. The CDR3 contains 15 residues. CDR3 sequence: CAISGLAGGPDEQFF. The DNA of the CDR3 is TGTGCCATCAGTGGACTAGCGGGAGGGCCGGATGAGCAGTTCTTC.

This clone came up once. The rearrangement links TRBV5-1 to TRBJ1-1; 8 positions match TRBD1. This CDR3 contains 15 residues. Germline loops: CDR1 SGHRS, CDR2 YFSETQ. V lost 3 bases, J lost 4 bases, and 8 bases stayed unmatched. CDR3 sequence reads: CASSSPDREGTEAFF. CDR3 DNA sequence: TGCGCCAGCAGCTCGCCGGACAGGGAGGGCACTGAAGCTTTCTTT.

The chain has TRBV9 and TRBJ2-5, with 10 bases fitting TRBD2. The V segment lost 0 bases and the J segment 4 bases; nucleotides outside the gene matches: 6. From germline, CDR1 is SGDLS and CDR2 YYNGEE. The CDR3 length is 16 residues. CDR3 sequence reads: CASSVELAGFGETQYF. As DNA, the CDR3 is TGTGCCAGCAGCGTAGAACTAGCGGGATTCGGAGAGACCCAGTACTTC.

The rearrangement joins TRBV5-6 to TRBJ2-7; D perhaps matches TRBD2 (5 bases). Trimming cost V 0 bases and J 10 bases, with 11 bases left between them. Germline V gene lookup returns CDR1 SGHDT and CDR2 YYEEEE. The CDR3 runs 12 residues. CDR3 bases: TGTGCCAGCAGCTTGGAGGCGTCGGGACAGTACTTC. Amino acid sequence: CASSLEASGQYF.

The chain recombines TRBV28 with TRBJ1-3; tentatively, D is TRBD1 (6 bases). Germline V gene lookup returns CDR1 MDHEN and CDR2 SYDVKM. Trimming removed 5 bases from V and 2 bases from J, with 10 bases in between. This CDR3 region has 14 residues. This CDR3 reads CASSKTGTGNTIYF. CDR3 nucleotide sequence: TGTGCCAGCAGTAAAACAGGGACTGGAAACACCATATATTTT.

The table lists this clone with a count of one. The chain uses TRBV3-1 (or the pseudogene TRBV3-2) and TRBJ2-1, with TRBD2 as a possible D gene (6 bases). The CDR3 consists of 13 residues. Looked up from germline, CDR1 is LGHDT and CDR2 is YNNKEL (reference sequence). The V end was cut by 1 base, the J end by 8 bases, with 9 bases between. The chain's CDR3 is CASSQVRDYEQFF. For the CDR3, the DNA is TGTGCCAGCAGCCAAGTGCGGGACTATGAGCAGTTCTTC.

This chain uses TRBV6-8 with TRBJ1-6, with D perhaps TRBD1 (6 bases). Germline V gene lookup returns CDR1 MNHGY and CDR2 SAAAGT. The V gene lost 6 bases and the J gene lost 10 bases, with 10 bases spanning the gap. This CDR3 spans 12 amino acids. CDR3 coding DNA: TGTGCCAGCAGATCAGGGGAATCACCCCTCCACTTT. Its translation: CASRSGESPLHF.

The chain combines TRBV9 with TRBJ1-4; 8 bases are shared with TRBD1. The junction had 5 bases not matched to a gene; V was cut back by 4 bases and J by 3 bases. CDR3 length: 15 amino acids. Germline V CDR1 and CDR2: SGDLS, YYNGEE. The CDR3, as DNA: TGTGCCAGCAGCCTACCGACAGGGGCTAATGAAAAACTGTTTTTT. Residues: CASSLPTGANEKLFF.

The chain links TRBV7-2 to TRBJ2-1; D is possibly TRBD2 (6 bases). The CDR3 has 14 residues. Per germline, CDR1 SGHTA and CDR2 FQGNSA. The V gene lost 4 bases and the J gene lost 6 bases, with 13 bases spanning the gap. This CDR3 is CASSSNRAGNEQFF. The CDR3 nucleotides read TGTGCCAGCAGCTCCAACCGAGCGGGCAATGAGCAGTTCTTC.

V usage is TRBV4-1 and J usage is TRBJ1-1; D is unresolved. The CDR3 consists of 13 residues. Germline V lookup: CDR1 MGHRA, CDR2 YSYEKL. V was trimmed by 1 base and J by 6 bases, leaving 9 bases between them. The DNA of the CDR3 is TGCGCCAGCAGCCAAGTCTGGGCGTCTGAAGCTTTCTTT. Residues: CASSQVWASEAFF.

The chain carries TRBV30 and TRBJ2-7; TRBD2 might be the D (7 bases). This CDR3 is built from 15 residues. The V end lost 0 bases, the J end lost 5 bases, and 17 bases lay between the germline ends. Germline V gene data show CDR1 as GTSNPN and CDR2 as SVGIG (reference sequence). The CDR3 reads CAWSVLGGPGDEQYF. Written as DNA, the CDR3 is TGTGCCTGGAGTGTACTCGGGGGGCCCGGTGACGAGCAGTACTTC.

The J gene is TRBJ2-1, the V gene TRBV7-5; no DNA check was done on the table's D call, TRBD2. TRBV7-5 is described as a pseudogene. CDR3 length: 17 residues. This chain's CDR3 is CARSLGLAGGGDNEQFF. The CDR3 nucleotides read TGTGCCAGAAGCCTGGGACTAGCGGGAGGGGGGGACAATGAGCAGTTCTTC.

This rearrangement joins TRBV27 to TRBJ2-7, with 10 positions matching TRBD2. This CDR3 spans 15 amino acids. The germline V gene has CDR1 MNHEY and CDR2 SMNVEV (reference sequence). V was pared by 2 bases and J by 5 bases, with 6 bases of the junction left unmatched. The CDR3 DNA reads as TGTGCCAGCAGTTTAGAGCGGGAGGGCGTAAACGAGCAGTACTTC. Its translation is CASSLEREGVNEQYF.

The gene calls are TRBV28 and TRBJ2-7, with a possible D match to TRBD2 (5 bases). From germline, CDR1 is MDHEN and CDR2 SYDVKM. The V end was cut by 11 bases, the J end by 6 bases, with 11 bases between. The CDR3 consists of 10 residues. For the CDR3, the DNA is TGTGCCGCGGGTGGTCGCGAGCAGTACTTC. It translates to CAAGGREQYF.

The V call is TRBV28, the J call TRBJ1-6; a possible D gene is TRBD1 (5 bases). Germline-derived CDR1 and CDR2 are MDHEN and SYDVKM. V was shortened by 8 bases and J by 4 bases, with 9 bases between the two germline ends. This CDR3 comprises 13 residues. CDR3 in amino acids: CASDPGYNSPLHF. The CDR3 region has the DNA TGTGCCAGCGACCCAGGGTATAATTCACCCCTCCACTTT. Drawing the rest from reference TRBV28 and TRBJ1-6, the complete variable domain is DVKVTQSSRYLVKRTGEKVFLECVQDMDHENMFWYRQDPGLGLRLIYFSYDVKMKEKGDIPEGYSVSREKKERFSLILESASTNQTSMYLCASDPGYNSPLHFGNGTRLTVT.